This T cell receptor (beta chain) was captured in a study of blood T cell repertoires in COVID-19. Study-level information: Samples came from the United States, Italy and Spain, spanning acute and convalescent COVID-19. The cDNA or gDNA used as material had been derived from T cells, B-cell-depleted T cells, or PBMCs.

This table comes from immunoSEQ multiplex PCR, and its TCRdb copy is limited to in-frame clones, with some not included. In the table there are some 89,000 clones, roughly nine tenths of which are singletons. The CDR3 spans 16 residues. Per germline, CDR1 SGDLS and CDR2 YYNGEE. Trimming stripped 0 bases from V and 0 bases from J, with 11 bases between. V and J are TRBV9 and TRBJ2-3; D call uncertain. Sequenced input: peripheral blood. This TCR was sampled from a man aged 50 to 59 with acute or convalescent COVID-19. The CDR3 nucleotides are TGTGCCAGCAGCGTAGGAACAGCCTCAAGCACAGATACGCAGTATTTT. Its protein product is CASSVGTASSTDTQYF.